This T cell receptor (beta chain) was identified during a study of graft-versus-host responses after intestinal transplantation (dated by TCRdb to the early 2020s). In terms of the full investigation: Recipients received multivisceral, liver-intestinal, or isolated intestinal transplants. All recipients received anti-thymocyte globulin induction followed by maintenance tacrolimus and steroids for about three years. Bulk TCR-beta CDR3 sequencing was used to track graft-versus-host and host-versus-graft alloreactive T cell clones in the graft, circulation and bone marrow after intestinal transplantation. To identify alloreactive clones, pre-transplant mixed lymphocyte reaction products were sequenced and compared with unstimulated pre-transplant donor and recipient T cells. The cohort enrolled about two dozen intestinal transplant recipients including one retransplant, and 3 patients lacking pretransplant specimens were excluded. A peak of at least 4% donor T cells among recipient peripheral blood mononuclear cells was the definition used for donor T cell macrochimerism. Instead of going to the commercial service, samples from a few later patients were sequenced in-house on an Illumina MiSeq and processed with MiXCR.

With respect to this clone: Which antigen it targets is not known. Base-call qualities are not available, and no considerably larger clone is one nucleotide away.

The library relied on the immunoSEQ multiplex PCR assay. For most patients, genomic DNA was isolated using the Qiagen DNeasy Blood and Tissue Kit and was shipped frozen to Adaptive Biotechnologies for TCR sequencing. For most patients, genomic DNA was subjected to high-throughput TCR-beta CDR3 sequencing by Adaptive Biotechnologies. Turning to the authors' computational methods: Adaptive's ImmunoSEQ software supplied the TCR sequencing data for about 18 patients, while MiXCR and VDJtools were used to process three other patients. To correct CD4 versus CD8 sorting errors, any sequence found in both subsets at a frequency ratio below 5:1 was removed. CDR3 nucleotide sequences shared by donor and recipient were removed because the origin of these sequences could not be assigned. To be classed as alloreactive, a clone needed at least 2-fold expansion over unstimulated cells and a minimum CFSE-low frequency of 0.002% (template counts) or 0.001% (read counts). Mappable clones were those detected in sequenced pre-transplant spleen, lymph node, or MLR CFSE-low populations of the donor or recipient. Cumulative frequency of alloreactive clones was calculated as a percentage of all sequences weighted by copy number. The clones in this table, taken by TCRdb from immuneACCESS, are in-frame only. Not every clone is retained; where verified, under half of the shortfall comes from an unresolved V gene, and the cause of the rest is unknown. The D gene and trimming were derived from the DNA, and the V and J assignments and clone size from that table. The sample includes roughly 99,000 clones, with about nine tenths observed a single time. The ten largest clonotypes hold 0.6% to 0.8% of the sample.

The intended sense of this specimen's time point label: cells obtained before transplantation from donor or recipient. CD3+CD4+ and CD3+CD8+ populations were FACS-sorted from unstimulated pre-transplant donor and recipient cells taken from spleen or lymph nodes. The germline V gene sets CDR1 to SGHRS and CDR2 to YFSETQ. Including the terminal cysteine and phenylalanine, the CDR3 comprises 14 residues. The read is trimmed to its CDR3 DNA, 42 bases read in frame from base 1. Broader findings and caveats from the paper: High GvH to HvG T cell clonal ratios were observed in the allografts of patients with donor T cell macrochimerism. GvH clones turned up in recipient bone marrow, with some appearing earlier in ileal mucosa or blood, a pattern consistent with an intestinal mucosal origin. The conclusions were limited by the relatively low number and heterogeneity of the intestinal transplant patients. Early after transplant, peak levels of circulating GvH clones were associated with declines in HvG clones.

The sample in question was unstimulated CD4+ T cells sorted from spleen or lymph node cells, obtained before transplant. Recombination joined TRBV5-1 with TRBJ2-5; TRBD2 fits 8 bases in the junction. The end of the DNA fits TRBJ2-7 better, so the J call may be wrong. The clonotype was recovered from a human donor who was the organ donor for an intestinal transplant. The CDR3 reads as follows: CASSSTSATYEQYF. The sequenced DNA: TGCGCCAGCAGCTCGACTAGCGCCACCTACGAGCAGTACTTC.